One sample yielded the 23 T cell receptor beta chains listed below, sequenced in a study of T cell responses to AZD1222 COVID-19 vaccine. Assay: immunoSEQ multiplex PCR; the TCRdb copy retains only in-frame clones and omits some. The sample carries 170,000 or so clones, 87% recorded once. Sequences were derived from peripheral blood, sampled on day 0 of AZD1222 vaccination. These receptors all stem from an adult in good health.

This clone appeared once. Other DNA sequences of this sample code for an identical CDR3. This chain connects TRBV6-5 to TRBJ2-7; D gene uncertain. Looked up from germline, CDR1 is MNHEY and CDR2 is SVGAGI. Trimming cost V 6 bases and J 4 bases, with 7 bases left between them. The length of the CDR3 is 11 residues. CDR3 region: CASSRLYEQYF. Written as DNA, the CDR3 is TGTGCCAGCAGCAGGTTATACGAGCAGTACTTC.

CDR3 sequence: CASSERLGKETQYF. In DNA, the CDR3 is TGTGCCAGCAGTGAACGCCTGGGAAAGGAGACCCAGTACTTC. The chain has TRBV6-1 and TRBJ2-5; no clear D gene. The CDR3 is 14 amino acids. Germline assignment: CDR1 MNHNS and CDR2 SASEGT. Trimming shortened V by 2 bases and J by 5 bases, and 12 bases separated the two germline ends.

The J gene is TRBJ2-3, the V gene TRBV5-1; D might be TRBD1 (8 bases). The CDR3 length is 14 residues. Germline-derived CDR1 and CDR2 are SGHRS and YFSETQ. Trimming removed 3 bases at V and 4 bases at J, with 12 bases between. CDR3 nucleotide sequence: TGCGCCAGCAGCTCCACAGGGGGGGCAGATACGCAGTATTTT. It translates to CASSSTGGADTQYF.

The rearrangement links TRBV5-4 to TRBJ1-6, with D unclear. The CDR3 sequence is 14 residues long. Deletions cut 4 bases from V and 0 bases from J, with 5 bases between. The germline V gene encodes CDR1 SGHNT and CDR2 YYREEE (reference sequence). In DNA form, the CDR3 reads TGTGCCAGCAGCCCGGGCTCCTATAATTCACCCCTCCACTTT. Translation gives CASSPGSYNSPLHF.

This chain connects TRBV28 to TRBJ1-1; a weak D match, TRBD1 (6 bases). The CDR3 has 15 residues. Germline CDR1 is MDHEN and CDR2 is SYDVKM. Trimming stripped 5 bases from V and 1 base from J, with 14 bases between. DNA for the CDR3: TGTGCCAGCAGTGCTCCACAGGGAAGGAACACTGAAGCTTTCTTT. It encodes CASSAPQGRNTEAFF.

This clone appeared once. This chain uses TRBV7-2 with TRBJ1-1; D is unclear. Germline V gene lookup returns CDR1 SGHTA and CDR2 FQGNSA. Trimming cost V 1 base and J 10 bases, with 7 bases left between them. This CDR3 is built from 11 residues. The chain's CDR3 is CASSLVGIAFF. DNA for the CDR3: TGTGCCAGCAGCTTAGTGGGGATAGCTTTCTTT.

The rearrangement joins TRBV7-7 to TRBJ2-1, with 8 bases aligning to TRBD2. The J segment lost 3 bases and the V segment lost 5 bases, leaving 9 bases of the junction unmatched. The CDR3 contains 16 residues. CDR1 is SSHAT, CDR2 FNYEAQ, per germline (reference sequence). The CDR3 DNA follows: TGTGCCAGCAGCCTCGGGGGGGGAAGCGGCTACAATGAGCAGTTCTTC. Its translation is CASSLGGGSGYNEQFF.

The CDR3 nucleotides read TGCGCCAGCAGCCAAGATAGGGGCAGTAACTATGGCTACACCTTC. Its translation: CASSQDRGSNYGYTF. The rearrangement links TRBV4-1 to TRBJ1-2; D is possibly TRBD1 (5 bases). The CDR3 contains 15 residues. CDR1 is MGHRA and CDR2 is YSYEKL in the germline V gene. The V end lost 0 bases, the J end lost 1 base, and 9 bases lay between the germline ends.

DNA for the CDR3: TGTGCCAGCAGTTACACAACTGACTACGGGCCCAATGAGCAGTTCTTC. This gives the protein CASSYTTDYGPNEQFF. The V and J genes are TRBV6-2 or TRBV6-3 and TRBJ2-1, with D perhaps matching TRBD2 (5 bases). The CDR3 runs to 16 residues. V was cut by 2 bases and J by 6 bases, with 17 bases left in between. Germline assignment: CDR1 MNHEY and CDR2 SVGEGT.

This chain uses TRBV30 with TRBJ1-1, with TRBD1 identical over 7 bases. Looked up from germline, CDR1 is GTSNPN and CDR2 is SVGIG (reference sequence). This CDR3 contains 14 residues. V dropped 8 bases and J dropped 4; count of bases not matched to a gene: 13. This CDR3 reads CAGYRQGGFTEAFF. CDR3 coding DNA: TGTGCCGGTTACCGACAGGGTGGGTTCACTGAAGCTTTCTTT.

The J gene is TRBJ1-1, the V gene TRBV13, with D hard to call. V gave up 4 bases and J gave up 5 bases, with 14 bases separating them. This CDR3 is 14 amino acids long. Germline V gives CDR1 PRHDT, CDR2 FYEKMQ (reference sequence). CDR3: CASSSLYGGTEAFF. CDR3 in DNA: TGTGCCAGCAGCTCCCTCTATGGCGGAACTGAAGCTTTCTTT. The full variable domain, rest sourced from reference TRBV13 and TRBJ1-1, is AAGVIQSPRHLIKEKRETATLKCYPIPRHDTVYWYQQGPGQDPQFLISFYEKMQSDKGSIPDRFSAQQFSDYHSELNMSSLELGDSALYFCASSSLYGGTEAFFGQGTRLTVV.

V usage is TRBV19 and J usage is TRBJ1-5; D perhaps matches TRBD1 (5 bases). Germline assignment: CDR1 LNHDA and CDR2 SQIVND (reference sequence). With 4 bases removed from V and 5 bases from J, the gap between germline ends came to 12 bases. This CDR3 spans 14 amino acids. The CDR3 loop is CASSTSWGDQPQHF. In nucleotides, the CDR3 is TGTGCCAGTAGTACATCCTGGGGGGATCAGCCCCAGCATTTT.

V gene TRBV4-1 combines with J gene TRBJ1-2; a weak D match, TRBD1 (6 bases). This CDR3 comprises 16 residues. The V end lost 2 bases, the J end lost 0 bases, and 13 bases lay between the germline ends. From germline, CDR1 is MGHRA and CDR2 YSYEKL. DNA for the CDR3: TGCGCCAGCAGCCAAAGACAGGAAGAGGCTAACTATGGCTACACCTTC. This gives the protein CASSQRQEEANYGYTF.

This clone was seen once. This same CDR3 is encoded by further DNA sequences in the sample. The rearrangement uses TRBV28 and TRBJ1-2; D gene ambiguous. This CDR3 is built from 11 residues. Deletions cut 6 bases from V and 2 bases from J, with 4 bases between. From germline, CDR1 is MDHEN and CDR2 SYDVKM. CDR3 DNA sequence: TGTGCCAGCAGCATAAACTATGGCTACACCTTC. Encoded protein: CASSINYGYTF.

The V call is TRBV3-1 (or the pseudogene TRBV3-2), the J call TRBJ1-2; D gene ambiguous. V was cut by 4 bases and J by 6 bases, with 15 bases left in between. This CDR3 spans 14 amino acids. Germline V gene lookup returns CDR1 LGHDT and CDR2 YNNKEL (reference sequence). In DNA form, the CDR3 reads TGTGCCAGCAGCCTCACCTGGCAAAGGAATGGCTACACCTTC. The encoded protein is CASSLTWQRNGYTF.

The CDR3, as DNA: TGTGCCAGCACCCAGGCGGCTAGCGGGAGTCTGGAGCAGTACTTC. It translates to CASTQAASGSLEQYF. J is TRBJ2-7 and V is TRBV28; 10 bases are shared with TRBD2. The CDR3 loop spans 15 amino acids. Germline V gene sequence: CDR1 MDHEN, CDR2 SYDVKM. Trimming cost V 7 bases and J 7 bases; bases outside gene matches: 13.

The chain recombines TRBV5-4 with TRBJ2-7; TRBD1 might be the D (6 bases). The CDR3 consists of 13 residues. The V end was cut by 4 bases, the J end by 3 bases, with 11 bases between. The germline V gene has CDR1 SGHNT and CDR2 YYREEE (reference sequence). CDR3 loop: CASSLRQDYEQYF. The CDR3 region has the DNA TGTGCCAGCAGCCTAAGACAGGACTACGAGCAGTACTTC.

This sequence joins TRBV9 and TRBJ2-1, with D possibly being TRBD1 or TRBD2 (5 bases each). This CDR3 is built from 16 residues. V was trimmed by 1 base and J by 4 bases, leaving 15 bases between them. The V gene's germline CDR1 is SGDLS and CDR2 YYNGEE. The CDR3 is CASSVHRDPSYNEQFF. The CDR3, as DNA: TGTGCCAGCAGCGTACACCGGGACCCATCTTACAATGAGCAGTTCTTC. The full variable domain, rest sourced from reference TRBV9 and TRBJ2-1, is DSGVTQTPKHLITATGQRVTLRCSPRSGDLSVYWYQQSLDQGLQFLIQYYNGEERAKGNILERFSAQQFPDLHSELNLSSLELGDSALYFCASSVHRDPSYNEQFFGPGTRLTVL.

The CDR3 DNA is TGTGCCAGCAGTGACCAGGGTAGCAATCAGCCCCAGCATTTT. Residues: CASSDQGSNQPQHF. The rearrangement uses TRBV2 and TRBJ1-5; the D gene is possibly TRBD1 (5 bases). The CDR3 covers 14 residues. V was trimmed by 3 bases and J by 0 bases, leaving 6 bases between them. Per germline, CDR1 SNHLY and CDR2 FYNNEI.

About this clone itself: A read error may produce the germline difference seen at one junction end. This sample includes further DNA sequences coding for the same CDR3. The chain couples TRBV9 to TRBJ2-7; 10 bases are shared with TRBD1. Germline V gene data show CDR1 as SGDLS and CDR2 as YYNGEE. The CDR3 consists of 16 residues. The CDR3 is CASSVRRQGALYEQYF. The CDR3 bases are TGTGCCAGCAGCGTTCGAAGACAGGGGGCTTTGTACGAGCAGTATTTC.

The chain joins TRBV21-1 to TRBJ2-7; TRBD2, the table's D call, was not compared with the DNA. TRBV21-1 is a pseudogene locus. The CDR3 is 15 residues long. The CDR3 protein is CASVLLGEGSYEQYF. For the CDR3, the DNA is TGTGCCAGCGTGCTCCTGGGGGAGGGCTCCTACGAGCAGTACTTC.

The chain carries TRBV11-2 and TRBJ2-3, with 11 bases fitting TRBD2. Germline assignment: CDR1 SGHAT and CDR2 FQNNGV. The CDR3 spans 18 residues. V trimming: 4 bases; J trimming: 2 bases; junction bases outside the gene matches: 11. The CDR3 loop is CASSSLQRLAGITDTQYF. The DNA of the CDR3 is TGTGCCAGCAGCTCCCTTCAAAGACTAGCGGGGATCACAGATACGCAGTATTTT.

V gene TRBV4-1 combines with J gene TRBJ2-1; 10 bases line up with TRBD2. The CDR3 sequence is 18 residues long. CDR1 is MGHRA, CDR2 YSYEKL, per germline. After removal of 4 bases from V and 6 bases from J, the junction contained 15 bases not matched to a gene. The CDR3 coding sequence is TGCGCCAGCAGCCCAAGATTTATAGCGGGAGGAGGGGCCAATGAGCAGTTCTTC. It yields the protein CASSPRFIAGGGANEQFF.